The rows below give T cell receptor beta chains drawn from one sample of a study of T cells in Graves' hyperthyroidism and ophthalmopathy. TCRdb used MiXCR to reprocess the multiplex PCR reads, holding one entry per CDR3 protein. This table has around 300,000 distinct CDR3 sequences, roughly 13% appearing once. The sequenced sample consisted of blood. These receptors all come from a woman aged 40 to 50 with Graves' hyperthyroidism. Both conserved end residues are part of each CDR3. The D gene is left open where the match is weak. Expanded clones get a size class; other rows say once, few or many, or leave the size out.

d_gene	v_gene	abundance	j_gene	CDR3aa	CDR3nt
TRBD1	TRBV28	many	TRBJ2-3	CASPPAGTGSITDTQYF	TGTGCCAGCCCTCCAGCCGGGACAGGGAGCATCACAGATACGCAGTATTTT
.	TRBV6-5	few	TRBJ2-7	CASSYSRGHREQYF	TGTGCCAGCAGTTACTCGCGGGGGCATAGGGAGCAGTACTTC
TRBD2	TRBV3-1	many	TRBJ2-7	CASSPGQVSGRAYEQYF	TGTGCCAGCAGCCCCGGACAGGTGAGCGGGAGGGCTTACGAGCAGTACTTC
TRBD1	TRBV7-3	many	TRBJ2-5	CASEWVQGLTGVETQYF	TGTGCCAGCGAATGGGTCCAGGGGCTGACAGGGGTTGAGACCCAGTACTTC
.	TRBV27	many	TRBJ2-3	CASSLAWGEDTQYF	TGTGCCAGCAGTTTGGCTTGGGGAGAGGATACGCAGTATTTT
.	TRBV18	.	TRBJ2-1	CASSPRLESSYNEQFF	TGTGCCAGCTCACCAAGACTCGAGAGCTCCTACAATGAGCAGTTCTTC
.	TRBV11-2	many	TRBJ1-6	CASSPRAGRGSPLHF	TGTGCCAGCAGCCCCCGGGCCGGGAGGGGTTCACCCCTCCACTTT
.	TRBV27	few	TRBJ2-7	CASKPWRGPYEQYF	TGTGCCAGTAAACCCTGGCGGGGGCCCTACGAGCAGTACTTC
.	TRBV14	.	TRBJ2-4	CASSQDLSNIQYF	TGTGCCAGCAGCCAAGATCTCTCAAACATTCAGTACTTC
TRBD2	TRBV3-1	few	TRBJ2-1	CASSPTSGRYDEQFF	TGTGCCAGCAGCCCTACTAGCGGGAGGTACGATGAGCAGTTCTTC
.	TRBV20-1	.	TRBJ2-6	CSAALLWANVLTF	TGCAGTGCTGCCCTCCTGTGGGCCAACGTCCTGACTTTC
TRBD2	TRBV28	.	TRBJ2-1	CASSLRGLAGVHDEQFF	TGTGCCAGCAGTTTAAGGGGACTAGCGGGAGTCCACGATGAGCAGTTCTTC
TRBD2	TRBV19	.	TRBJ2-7	CASSISSLREISYEQYF	TGTGCCAGTAGTATATCTTCTTTGCGGGAGATATCCTACGAGCAGTACTTC
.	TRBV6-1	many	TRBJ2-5	CASSQEGAVSMAQYF	TGTGCCAGCAGCCAGGAAGGGGCCGTGAGTATGGCCCAGTACTTC
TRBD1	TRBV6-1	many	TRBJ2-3	CASSFRQGGDTQYF	TGTGCCAGCAGTTTTCGACAGGGTGGCGATACGCAGTATTTT
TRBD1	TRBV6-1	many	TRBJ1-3	CATDHRGRRNTIYF	TGTGCCACGGACCACAGGGGGCGAAGAAACACCATATATTTT
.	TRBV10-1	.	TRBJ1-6	CASRDNNNSPLHF	TGCGCCAGCAGGGACAACAATAATTCACCCCTCCACTTT
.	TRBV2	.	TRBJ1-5	CATKGQVNQPQHF	TGTGCCACTAAGGGGCAGGTCAATCAGCCCCAGCATTTT
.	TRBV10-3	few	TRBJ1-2	CAISQPEYGYTF	TGTGCCATCAGTCAACCGGAATATGGCTACACCTTC
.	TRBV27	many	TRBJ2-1	CASSYTSLGGLDDNEQFF	TGTGCCAGCAGTTACACCTCCTTGGGCGGGTTAGACGACAATGAGCAGTTCTTC
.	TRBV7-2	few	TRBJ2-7	CASSSGPISYEQYF	TGTGCCAGCAGCTCGGGACCAATTTCCTACGAGCAGTACTTC
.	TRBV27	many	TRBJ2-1	CASNPQGQGSYNEQFF	TGTGCCAGCAACCCCCAGGGCCAAGGCTCCTACAATGAGCAGTTCTTC